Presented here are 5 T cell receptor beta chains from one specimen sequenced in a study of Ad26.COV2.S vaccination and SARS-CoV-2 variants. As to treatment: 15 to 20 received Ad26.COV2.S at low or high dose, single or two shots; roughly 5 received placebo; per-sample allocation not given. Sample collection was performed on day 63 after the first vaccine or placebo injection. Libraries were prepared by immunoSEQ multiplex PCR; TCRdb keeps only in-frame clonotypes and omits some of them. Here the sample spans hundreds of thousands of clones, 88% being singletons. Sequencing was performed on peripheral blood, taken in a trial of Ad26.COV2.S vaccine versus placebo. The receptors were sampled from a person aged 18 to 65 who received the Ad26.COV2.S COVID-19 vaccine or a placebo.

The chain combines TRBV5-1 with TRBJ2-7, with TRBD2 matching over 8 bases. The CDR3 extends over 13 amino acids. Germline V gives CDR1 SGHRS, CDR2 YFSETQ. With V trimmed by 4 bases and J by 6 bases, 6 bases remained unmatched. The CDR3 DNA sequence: TGCGCCAGCAGCACGAGCGGGGGTATCGAGCAGTACTTC. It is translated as CASSTSGGIEQYF.

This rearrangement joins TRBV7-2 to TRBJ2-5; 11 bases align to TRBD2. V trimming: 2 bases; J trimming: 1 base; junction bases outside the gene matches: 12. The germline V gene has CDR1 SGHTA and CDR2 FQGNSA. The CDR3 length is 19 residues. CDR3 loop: CASSLTLAGAVGGQETQYF. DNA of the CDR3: TGTGCCAGCAGCTTAACACTAGCGGGAGCTGTAGGCGGCCAAGAGACCCAGTACTTC.

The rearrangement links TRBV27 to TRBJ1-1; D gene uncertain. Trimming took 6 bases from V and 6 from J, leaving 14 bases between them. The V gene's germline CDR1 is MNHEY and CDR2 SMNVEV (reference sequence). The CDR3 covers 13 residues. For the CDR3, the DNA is TGTGCCAGCAGCTCCTCCCGGGCCTCTGAAGCTTTCTTT. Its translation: CASSSSRASEAFF.

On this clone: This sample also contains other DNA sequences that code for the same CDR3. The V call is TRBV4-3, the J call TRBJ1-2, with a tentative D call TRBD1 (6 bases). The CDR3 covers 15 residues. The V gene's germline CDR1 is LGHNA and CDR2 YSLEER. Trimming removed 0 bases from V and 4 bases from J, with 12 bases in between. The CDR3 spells CASSQDRTGLYGYTF. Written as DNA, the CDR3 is TGCGCCAGCAGCCAAGATCGAACAGGGCTCTATGGCTACACCTTC.

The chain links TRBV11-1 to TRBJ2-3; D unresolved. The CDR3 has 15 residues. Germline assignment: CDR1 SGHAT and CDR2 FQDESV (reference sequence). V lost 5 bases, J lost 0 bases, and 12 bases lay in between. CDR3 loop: CASSPELTSTDTQYF. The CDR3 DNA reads TGTGCCAGCAGCCCGGAGTTAACTAGCACAGATACGCAGTATTTT.